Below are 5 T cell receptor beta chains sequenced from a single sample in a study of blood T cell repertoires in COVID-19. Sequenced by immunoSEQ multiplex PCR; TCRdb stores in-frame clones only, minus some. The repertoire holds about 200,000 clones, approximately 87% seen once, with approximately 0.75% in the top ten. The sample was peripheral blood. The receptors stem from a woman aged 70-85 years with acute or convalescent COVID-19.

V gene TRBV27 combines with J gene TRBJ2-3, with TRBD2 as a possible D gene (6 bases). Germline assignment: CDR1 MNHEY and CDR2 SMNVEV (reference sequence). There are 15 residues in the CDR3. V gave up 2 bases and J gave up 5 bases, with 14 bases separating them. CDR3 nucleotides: TGTGCCAGCAGTTTAGCGGGAACTTCAGTAGATACGCAGTATTTT. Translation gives CASSLAGTSVDTQYF.

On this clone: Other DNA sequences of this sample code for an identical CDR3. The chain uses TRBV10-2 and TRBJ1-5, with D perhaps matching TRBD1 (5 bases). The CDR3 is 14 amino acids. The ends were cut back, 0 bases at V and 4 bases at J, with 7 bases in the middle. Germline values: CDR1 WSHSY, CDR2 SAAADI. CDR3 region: CASSESGGNQPQHF. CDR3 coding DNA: TGCGCCAGCAGTGAGTCGGGGGGGAATCAGCCCCAGCATTTT.

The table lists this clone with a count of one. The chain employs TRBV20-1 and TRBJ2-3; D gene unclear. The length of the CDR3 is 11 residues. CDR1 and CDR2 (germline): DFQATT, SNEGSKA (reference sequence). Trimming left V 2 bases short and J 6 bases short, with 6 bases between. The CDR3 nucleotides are TGCAGTGCTAGACCCGGTGATACGCAGTATTTT. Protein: CSARPGDTQYF.

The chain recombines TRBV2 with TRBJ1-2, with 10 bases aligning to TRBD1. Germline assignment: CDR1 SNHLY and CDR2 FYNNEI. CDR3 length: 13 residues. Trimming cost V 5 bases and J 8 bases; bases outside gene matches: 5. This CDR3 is CASSTGTGVGYTF. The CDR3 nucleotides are TGTGCCAGCAGTACTGGGACAGGGGTCGGCTACACCTTC.

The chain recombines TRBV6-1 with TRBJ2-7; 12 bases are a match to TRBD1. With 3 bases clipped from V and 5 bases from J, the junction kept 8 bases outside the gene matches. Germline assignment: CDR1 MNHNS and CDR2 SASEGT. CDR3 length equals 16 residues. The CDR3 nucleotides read TGTGCCAGCAGTGACCGGGACAGGGGGCGCTACAACGAGCAGTACTTC. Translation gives CASSDRDRGRYNEQYF.